Each of the 9 T cell receptor beta chains below was sequenced from the same sample in a study of blood T cells in healthy people across ages. Through a sample-barcoded 5' primer and a J-beta primer mix, a second PCR was run for 7 to 11 cycles. TCRdb independently ran MiXCR on the 5' RACE reads; one entry per CDR3 protein. The sample carries roughly 900,000 distinct CDR3 sequences, around 46% recorded once. Material for sequencing was blood. These receptors were collected from a man between 25 and 39 years old in good health.

The chain joins TRBV7-2 to TRBJ1-1, with D tentatively TRBD1 (6 bases). Germline V gene sequence: CDR1 SGHTA, CDR2 FQGNSA. V lost 5 bases to trimming and J lost 1 base, with 8 bases between them. This CDR3 comprises 13 residues. The CDR3 DNA reads TGTGCCAGCAGCATACAGGGGAACACTGAAGCTTTCTTT. Translated, it gives CASSIQGNTEAFF.

This clonotype came up a few times. This rearrangement joins TRBV9 to TRBJ2-7; D is perhaps TRBD1 (5 bases). With 3 bases removed from V and 0 bases from J, the gap between germline ends came to 16 bases. The length of the CDR3 is 16 residues. In germline, CDR1 is SGDLS, CDR2 YYNGEE. The CDR3, as DNA: TGTGCCAGCAGCGCCGCGACAGCAAGTACCTCCTACGAGCAGTACTTC. Translating gives CASSAATASTSYEQYF.

The rearrangement joins TRBV6-2 or TRBV6-3 to TRBJ2-5; TRBD2 matches at 12 bases. The J call may not be correct, given that the DNA end is closer to TRBJ2-7. The germline CDR1 and CDR2 sequences are MNHEY and SVGEGT. The CDR3 is made up of 16 amino acids. The CDR3 DNA reads as TGTGCCAGCAGAGGAGCTAGCGGGGGGGAATCCTACGAGCAGTACTTC. Amino acids: CASRGASGGESYEQYF.

This clonotype was found many times. The chain employs TRBV4-3 and TRBJ1-6; possible D gene TRBD1, 5 bases. Germline lookup yields CDR1 LGHNA and CDR2 YSLEER. V lost 0 bases to trimming and J lost 3 bases, with 6 bases between them. The CDR3 contains 15 residues. CDR3 nucleotides: TGCGCCAGCAGCCAAGATAGGGGCTATAATTCACCCCTCCACTTT. Protein sequence: CASSQDRGYNSPLHF.

In this sample, this clonotype turned up a few times. This sequence joins TRBV29-1 and TRBJ2-7, with 10 positions matching TRBD1. There are 14 residues in the CDR3. The V gene end was trimmed by 7 bases and the J gene end by 1 base; junction bases not matched to a gene: 7. Germline values: CDR1 SQVTM, CDR2 ANQGSEA. As DNA, the CDR3 is TGCAGCGGTGGACAGGGGGGTTCGTCCTACGAGCAGTACTTC. Translation: CSGGQGGSSYEQYF.

The CDR3 sequence is CASSLYSLSGRETQYF. The CDR3 nucleotides are TGTGCCAGCAGCTTGTATAGTTTGAGTGGTCGGGAGACCCAGTACTTC. The V call is TRBV5-8, the J call TRBJ2-5; D call uncertain. Germline values: CDR1 SGHTS, CDR2 YDEGEE. The V end lost 1 base, the J end lost 5 bases, and 18 bases lay between the germline ends. This CDR3 spans 16 amino acids.

The J gene is TRBJ2-2, the V gene TRBV2; tentatively, D is TRBD1 or TRBD2 (5 bases each). Trimming removed 3 bases at V and 6 bases at J, with 11 bases between. This CDR3 is built from 14 residues. Per the germline V gene, CDR1 is SNHLY and CDR2 is FYNNEI. The chain's CDR3 is CASSDYGDPGELFF. The DNA of the CDR3 is TGTGCCAGCAGTGATTACGGGGACCCCGGGGAGCTGTTTTTT. Drawing the rest from reference TRBV2 and TRBJ2-2, the complete variable domain is EPEVTQTPSHQVTQMGQEVILRCVPISNHLYFYWYRQILGQKVEFLVSFYNNEISEKSEIFDDQFSVERPDGSNFTLKIRSTKLEDSAMYFCASSDYGDPGELFFGEGSRLTVL.

The chain carries TRBV6-1 and TRBJ2-7; D gene uncertain. The germline V gene encodes CDR1 MNHNS and CDR2 SASEGT. Trimming removed 7 bases at V and 2 bases at J, with 15 bases between. The CDR3 spans 14 residues. CDR3 nucleotides: TGTGCCAGCACCCCCGGAAGGAGCACCTACGAGCAGTACTTC. Protein product: CASTPGRSTYEQYF.

The chain employs TRBV5-6 and TRBJ2-5; D unclear. The CDR3 runs 14 residues. The ends were cut back, 0 bases at V and 11 bases at J, with 17 bases in the middle. Germline V gene lookup returns CDR1 SGHDT and CDR2 YYEEEE. The chain's CDR3 is CASSLALLENEQYF. The CDR3 bases are TGTGCCAGCAGCTTGGCCCTCTTGGAGAATGAGCAGTACTTC.